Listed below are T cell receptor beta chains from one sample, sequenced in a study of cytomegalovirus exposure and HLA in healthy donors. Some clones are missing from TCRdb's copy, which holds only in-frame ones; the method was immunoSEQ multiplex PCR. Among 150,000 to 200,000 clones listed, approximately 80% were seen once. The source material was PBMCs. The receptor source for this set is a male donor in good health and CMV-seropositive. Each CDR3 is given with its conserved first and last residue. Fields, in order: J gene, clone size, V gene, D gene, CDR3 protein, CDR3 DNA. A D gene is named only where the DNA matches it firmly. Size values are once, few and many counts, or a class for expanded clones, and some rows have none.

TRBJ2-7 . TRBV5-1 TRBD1 CASSPGTGGFEQYF TGCGCCAGCAGTCCCGGGACAGGAGGGTTCGAGCAGTACTTC
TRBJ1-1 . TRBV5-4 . CASSSGQGRGEAFF TGTGCCAGCAGCTCTGGACAAGGGAGGGGTGAAGCTTTCTTT
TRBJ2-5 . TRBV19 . CASSGQPQETQYF TGTGCCAGTAGCGGACAGCCTCAAGAGACCCAGTACTTC
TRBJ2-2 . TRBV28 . CASSHRVSGELFF TGTGCCAGCAGTCACAGGGTTAGCGGGGAGCTGTTTTTT
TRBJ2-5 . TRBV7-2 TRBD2 CASSFPTSGETQYF TGTGCCAGCAGCTTCCCCACTAGCGGAGAGACCCAGTACTTC
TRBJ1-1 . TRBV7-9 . CASSFLGLPTEAFF TGTGCCAGCAGTTTTCTCGGACTTCCCACTGAAGCTTTCTTT
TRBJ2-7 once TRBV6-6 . CASSSAYEQYF TGTGCCAGCAGCTCGGCCTACGAGCAGTACTTC
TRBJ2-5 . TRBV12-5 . CASGKADAGETQYF TGTGCCTCCGGGAAAGCGGATGCTGGGGAGACCCAGTACTTC
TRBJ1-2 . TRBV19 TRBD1 CASTSSGGYYGYTF TGTGCCAGTACCTCGTCAGGGGGCTACTATGGCTACACCTTC
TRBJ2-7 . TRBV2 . CASSERAGLEQYF TGTGCCAGCAGTGAAAGGGCAGGGCTCGAGCAGTACTTC
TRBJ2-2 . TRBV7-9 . CASSRGYTGELFF TGTGCCAGCAGCCGAGGCTACACCGGGGAGCTGTTTTTT
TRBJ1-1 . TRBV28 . CASSLYVTDTEAFF TGTGCCAGCAGTTTGTATGTCACGGACACTGAAGCTTTCTTT
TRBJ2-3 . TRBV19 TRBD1 CASSIAKQGVYTDTQYF TGTGCCAGTAGTATAGCTAAGCAGGGGGTTTACACAGATACGCAGTATTTT
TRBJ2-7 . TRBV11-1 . CASKPGFSSYEQYF TGTGCCAGCAAACCGGGGTTCTCATCCTACGAGCAGTACTTC
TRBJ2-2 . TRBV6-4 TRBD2 CASSVLAGEGTGELFF TGTGCCAGCAGTGTCCTAGCGGGAGAAGGCACCGGGGAGCTGTTTTTT
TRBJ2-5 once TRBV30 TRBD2 CARTGTSGRGETQYF TGTGCCAGGACCGGGACTAGCGGGAGGGGTGAGACCCAGTACTTC
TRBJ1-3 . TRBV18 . CASSPTPAPISGNTIYF TGTGCCAGCTCACCGACACCCGCCCCAATCTCTGGAAACACCATATATTTT
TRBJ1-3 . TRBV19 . CASSIIQDTIYF TGTGCCAGTAGTATTATACAAGACACCATATATTTT
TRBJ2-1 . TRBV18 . CASSPQSTEQFF TGTGCCAGCTCACCACAATCTACTGAGCAGTTCTTC